The following is a T cell receptor (beta chain) sequence with its context. No cognate antigen has been identified for it. Qualities for individual bases were not recorded, and no much larger clone is one base off. The entry originates in a study of blood T cell repertoires in COVID-19 (dated by TCRdb to about 2020). Looking at the study overall: Collaborator samples came from the United States, Italy and Spain and covered acute and convalescent phases of COVID-19. The material from the prospective study consisted of cDNA or gDNA derived from T cells, B-cell-depleted T cells, or PBMCs. HLA class I and class II types, where available, came from metadata supplied by the sample provider rather than from assay-based typing. A de-identified subject ID, COVID-19 status, age in years and sex were almost always included in the sample metadata. Samples came from the ongoing ImmuneRACE study (first 160 participants) plus 1,254 subjects from 6 global collaborators. The dataset comprised deeply sampled blood TCRbeta repertoires from subjects exposed to, actively infected with, or recovered from COVID-19. A freely available public database, intended as a resource for researchers studying the immune response to SARS-CoV-2, is where the repertoires were released.

What the study reported, not specific to this receptor: The quantity of clinical and demographic metadata differed by source and by participant and was supplied without curation.

TCRbeta CDR3 regions were amplified from genomic DNA by means of the immunoSEQ Assay, a bias-controlled multiplex PCR. Processing in the source paper ran as follows. The number of nucleated cells in each sample was estimated from the amplification of reference gene primers within the assay. Sequence reads were collapsed and filtered to measure the absolute abundance of every unique TCRbeta CDR3 rearrangement. For each sample, productive Simpson clonality was calculated as the square root of Simpson's diversity index across productive rearrangements. Held by TCRdb, this immuneACCESS table contains in-frame sequences only and omits some clones. Under half of the omission traces to an unresolved V gene where checked; the cause of the rest is unknown. V and J calls and clone size follow that table, whereas D and trimming were derived from the DNA. A total of 240,000 or so clones appear in this sample, around 90% of them only once. The ten largest account for 6% to 9% of the sample.

Collaborating institutions collected whole blood in K2EDTA tubes following their own protocols. For TCRbeta analysis, collaborators shipped samples in one of three forms: frozen whole blood, isolated PBMCs, or DNA extracted from either of those sample types. This receptor was taken from a woman aged 65 to 85 with active or convalescent COVID-19. The sequencing input was peripheral blood.

The DNA is TGCGCCAGCAAAGGGCAGGGCGGGATGAACACTGAAGCTTTCTTT. Translated, it reads CASKGQGGMNTEAFF. Recombination joined TRBV5-1 with TRBJ1-1; D gene: possibly TRBD1, on 5 matching bases. The junction shows trimming of 6 bases on V and 0 bases on J, plus 15 bases between the germline ends. CDR1 and CDR2, per the germline V gene, are SGHRS and YFSETQ. The CDR3 measures 15 amino acids from cysteine to phenylalanine. Only the CDR3 DNA is retained, 45 bases long and in frame from the first base.